The clone carrying this TCR beta chain came up many times. Its antigen is as yet unknown. Germline V gene data show CDR1 as SGHTA and CDR2 as FQGTGA. The CDR3 spans 13 residues. V was cut by 3 bases and J by 4 bases, with 8 bases left in between. These data belong to a study of neurological immune-mediated disorders. Study background: Disease course was recorded as relapsing-remitting for some 30 and secondary progressive for about 9% of the roughly 35 multiple sclerosis patients. Study-wide findings and caveats: The multiple sclerosis repertoire cluster was associated with no clinical or MRI feature. The absence of any CDR3 amino acid sequence shared by expanded clones across subjects suggests that repertoires were private in all groups.

Template-switch 5'RACE cDNA synthesis added a 10-nucleotide unique molecular identifier. TCRdb re-called the 5' RACE reads through MiXCR, storing one row per CDR3 protein. The table shows about 74,000 distinct CDR3 sequences, with 4% to 6% occurring only once. The sequence was collected from a man between 18 and 29 years old with multiple sclerosis. The chain joins TRBV7-3 to TRBJ2-3; perhaps D is TRBD1 or TRBD2 (5 bases each). Source material: PBMCs. DNA of the CDR3: TGTGCCAGCAGCTTCGGGGCGCCAGATACGCAGTATTTT. This codes for CASSFGAPDTQYF.